This T cell receptor (beta chain) is from a study of blood T cell repertoires in COVID-19. There are 14 residues in the CDR3. The germline V gene has CDR1 SGHNT and CDR2 YYREEE (reference sequence). Trimming left V 3 bases short and J 6 bases short, with 12 bases between. Profiling relied on immunoSEQ multiplex PCR, and the TCRdb table lists in-frame clones only, not all of them. The sample has fewer than 120,000 clones, less than 75% seen once; the top ten hold less than 10%. The sequenced sample was peripheral blood. The rearrangement links TRBV5-4 to TRBJ1-4; the D gene is possibly TRBD1 (6 bases). The sequence derives from a woman aged 60-70 years with acute or convalescent COVID-19. As DNA, the CDR3 is TGTGCCAGCAGCTCGCAGGGGACGGATGAAAAACTGTTTTTT. Amino acids: CASSSQGTDEKLFF.